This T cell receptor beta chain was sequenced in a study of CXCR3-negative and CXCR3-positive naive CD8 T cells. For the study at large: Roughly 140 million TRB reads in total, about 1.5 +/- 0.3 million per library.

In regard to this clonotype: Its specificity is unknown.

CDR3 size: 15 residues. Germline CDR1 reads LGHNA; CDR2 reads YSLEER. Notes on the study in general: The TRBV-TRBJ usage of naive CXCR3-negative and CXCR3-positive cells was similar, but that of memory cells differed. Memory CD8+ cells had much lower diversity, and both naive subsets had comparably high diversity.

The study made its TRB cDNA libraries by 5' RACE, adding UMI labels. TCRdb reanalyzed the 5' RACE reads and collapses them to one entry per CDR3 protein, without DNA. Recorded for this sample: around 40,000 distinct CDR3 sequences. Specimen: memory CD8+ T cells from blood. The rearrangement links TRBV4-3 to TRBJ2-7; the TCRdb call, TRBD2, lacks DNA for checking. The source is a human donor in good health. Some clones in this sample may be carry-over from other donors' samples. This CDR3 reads CASSQDPAGNYEQYF.